A single sample is the source of the 25 T cell receptor beta chains below, sequenced in a study of human T cells and chemical hapten exposure (dated by TCRdb to about 2021). Receptor amplification or capture employed RACE. The sequencer listed for this sample is NextSeq 500. The public reads were run again by TCRdb, first through fastp at Q25 and then through MiXCR, and only productive beta chains were kept. Rows are unified per CDR3 protein, each entry keeping the most common DNA and genes. The sample data list around 130,000 distinct CDR3 sequences, and around 8.2% of these were observed just once. The biggest ten clones account for roughly 1.6% of the sample. Read against the paper, the sample's time point label means: healthy volunteer bleed at 2 weeks. Total RNA was extracted from unfractionated whole blood that had been collected in Tempus Blood RNA tubes. The sequenced sample was whole blood. The source is a male donor in good health. Some clones in this sample may be carry-over from other donors' samples.

This clonotype qualifies as medium-sized. The rearrangement joins TRBV10-3 to TRBJ2-3; D unresolved. This CDR3 is 16 amino acids long. Germline-derived CDR1 and CDR2 are ENHRY and SYGVKD. Trimming shortened V by 0 bases and J by 7 bases, and 17 bases separated the two germline ends. The CDR3 sequence is CAISESSGGVTHTQYF. DNA for the CDR3: TGTGCCATCAGTGAGTCTAGTGGCGGTGTCACGCATACGCAGTATTTT.

The table lists this clonotype with a few counts. This rearrangement joins TRBV6-1 to TRBJ2-1; 8 nucleotides align to TRBD1. J gave up 5 bases and V 2 bases, and 8 bases lay outside the gene matches. CDR3 length equals 16 residues. The V gene's germline CDR1 is MNHNS and CDR2 SASEGT. CDR3 region: CASSESTGGYHNEQFF. CDR3 bases: TGTGCCAGCAGTGAATCCACAGGGGGATATCACAATGAGCAGTTCTTC.

The genes are TRBV7-2 and TRBJ1-5, with D perhaps matching TRBD1 (6 bases). Trimming stripped 5 bases from V and 5 bases from J, with 13 bases between. CDR3 length: 14 residues. CDR1 and CDR2 from the germline V gene are SGHTA and FQGNSA. CDR3 DNA sequence: TGTGCCAGCAGCCAGGACAGCCCAGATCAGCCCCAGCATTTT. It translates to CASSQDSPDQPQHF.

This clonotype occurred a few times. The chain has TRBV15 and TRBJ2-7; TRBD1 matches 7 bases. V gave up 0 bases and J gave up 4 bases; unmatched junction bases: 9. This CDR3 is 16 amino acids long. The germline gives CDR1 LNHNV, CDR2 YYDKDF (reference sequence). CDR3 residues: CATSRDGEEGAYEQYF. CDR3 DNA: TGTGCCACCAGCAGAGACGGGGAAGAGGGGGCTTACGAGCAGTACTTC.

This clonotype was recorded many times. V is TRBV12-3 or TRBV12-4 and J is TRBJ2-2; TRBD1 agrees at 7 bases. The CDR3 is made up of 16 amino acids. After removal of 5 bases from V and 2 bases from J, the junction contained 8 bases not matched to a gene. This CDR3 is CASSRPGTANTGELFF. The CDR3 DNA reads TGTGCCAGCAGTCGACCCGGGACAGCCAACACCGGGGAGCTGTTTTTT.

CDR3 nucleotide sequence: TGTGCCAGCAGCGTAGAGGACAGAGGCTATGGCTACACCTTC. It codes for CASSVEDRGYGYTF. The chain recombines TRBV9 with TRBJ1-2, with D possibly TRBD1 on 6 matching bases. Germline V lookup: CDR1 SGDLS, CDR2 YYNGEE. The CDR3 is 14 residues long. The ends were cut back, 0 bases at V and 4 bases at J, with 10 bases in the middle.

This clonotype was counted only a few times. The rearrangement joins TRBV12-3 or TRBV12-4 to TRBJ2-7; possibly TRBD1 or TRBD2 for D (7 bases each). There are 15 residues in the CDR3. V was shortened by 5 bases and J by 3 bases, with 17 bases between the two germline ends. The CDR3 nucleotides are TGTGCCAGCAGTCCCCCCGGGGGGACAGTCTACGAGCAGTACTTC. This translates into CASSPPGGTVYEQYF.

This clonotype was counted at least ten times. J is TRBJ2-6 and V is TRBV2, with 10 bases fitting TRBD1. The germline gives CDR1 SNHLY, CDR2 FYNNEI. With V trimmed by 6 bases and J by 4 bases, 12 bases remained unmatched. This CDR3 contains 18 residues. CDR3 amino acids: CASRGYTGTGDGANVLTF. Written as DNA, the CDR3 is TGTGCCAGCAGAGGCTATACCGGGACAGGGGACGGGGCCAACGTCCTGACTTTC.

This clonotype was found a few times. The CDR3 coding sequence is TGTGCCAGCAGTTACCGGGGGGCGGTCAATGAGCAGTTCTTC. Protein product: CASSYRGAVNEQFF. The J gene is TRBJ2-1, the V gene TRBV6-2 or TRBV6-3; perhaps TRBD2 as D (7 bases). Trimming removed 2 bases from V and 6 bases from J, with 11 bases in between. The CDR3 is 14 amino acids. Germline-derived CDR1 and CDR2 are MNHEY and SVGEGT.

There are a few counts of this clonotype. This chain joins TRBV7-8 and TRBJ2-1, with D unclear. The CDR3 has 17 residues. CDR1 and CDR2 from the germline V gene are SGHVS and FQNEAQ. Trimming left V 3 bases short and J 8 bases short, with 23 bases between. CDR3 sequence reads: CASSLIAWTLKADEQFF. In DNA form, the CDR3 reads TGTGCCAGCAGCTTGATCGCCTGGACCCTCAAGGCAGATGAGCAGTTCTTC.

This clonotype was seen a handful of times. The chain employs TRBV14 and TRBJ2-6, with no clear D. Germline V gene sequence: CDR1 SGHDN, CDR2 FVKESK. The V gene lost 1 base and the J gene lost 0 bases, with 4 bases spanning the gap. The CDR3 is made up of 15 amino acids. CDR3 sequence (DNA): TGTGCCAGCAGCCAAGCGTCCTCTGGGGCCAACGTCCTGACTTTC. Its translation is CASSQASSGANVLTF. The variable domain in full, with the rest retrieved from reference TRBV14 and TRBJ2-6, is EAGVTQFPSHSVIEKGQTVTLRCDPISGHDNLYWYRRVMGKEIKFLLHFVKESKQDESGMPNNRFLAERTGGTYSTLKVQPAELEDSGVYFCASSQASSGANVLTFGAGSRLTVL.

This clonotype was picked up many times. The chain joins TRBV29-1 to TRBJ2-3; the match to TRBD2 covers 7 bases. CDR1 and CDR2 from the germline V gene are SQVTM and ANQGSEA. The CDR3 is 14 residues long. The J segment lost 0 bases and the V segment lost 6 bases, leaving 6 bases of the junction unmatched. CDR3 sequence (DNA): TGCAGCGTATTCAGCGGGACTAGCACAGATACGCAGTATTTT. This codes for CSVFSGTSTDTQYF.

This clonotype has just a few counts. The chain uses TRBV7-2 and TRBJ2-5; possible D gene TRBD1, 8 bases. Germline lookup yields CDR1 SGHTA and CDR2 FQGNSA. The CDR3 extends over 17 amino acids. V was trimmed by 5 bases and J by 4 bases, leaving 23 bases between them. The CDR3 loop reads CASSHRVGQGGLETQYF. DNA of the CDR3: TGTGCCAGCAGCCATAGGGTCGGACAGGGAGGGTTAGAGACCCAGTACTTC. The variable domain in full, with the rest retrieved from reference TRBV7-2 and TRBJ2-5, is GAGVSQSPSNKVTEKGKDVELRCDPISGHTALYWYRQSLGQGLEFLIYFQGNSAPDKSGLPSDRFSAERTGGSVSTLTIQRTQQEDSAVYLCASSHRVGQGGLETQYFGPGTRLLVL.

This clonotype was observed a few times. CDR3 bases: TGTGCCAGCAGCTACTTAGGGGCTAATAGGCGGGGGATCTCCTACAATGAGCAGTTCTTC. This sequence encodes CASSYLGANRRGISYNEQFF. V is TRBV7-9 and J is TRBJ2-1; 7 bases are shared with TRBD2. The CDR3 totals 20 residues. Germline V lookup: CDR1 SEHNR, CDR2 FQNEAQ (reference sequence). V shed 4 bases, J shed 0 bases, and the junction held 18 bases outside the gene matches.

The chain couples TRBV6-2 or TRBV6-3 to TRBJ2-7, with D unclear. Trimming pared 7 bases from V and 3 bases from J, leaving 22 bases between. The CDR3 contains 16 residues. Germline V gene lookup returns CDR1 MNHEY and CDR2 SVGEGT. The CDR3 region has the DNA TGTGCCAGCATCCCTTTTGGCGGAAGCAATGACTACGAGCAGTACTTC. It encodes CASIPFGGSNDYEQYF.

This clonotype was observed a handful of times. This sequence joins TRBV12-3 or TRBV12-4 and TRBJ1-2; 8 positions match TRBD1. The CDR3 has 14 amino acids. V shed 1 base, J shed 6 bases, and the junction held 4 bases outside the gene matches. CDR3 loop: CASSLVAGGNGYTF. CDR3 sequence (DNA): TGTGCCAGCAGTTTAGTAGCAGGGGGCAATGGCTACACCTTC.

The genes are TRBV9 and TRBJ2-7, with D maybe TRBD2 (5 bases). Germline assignment: CDR1 SGDLS and CDR2 YYNGEE. The CDR3 is 13 amino acids. V lost 4 bases, J lost 6 bases, and 14 bases lay in between. DNA for the CDR3: TGTGCCAGCAGCCTGGACTCGGGCTCCGAGCAGTACTTC. Encoded protein: CASSLDSGSEQYF.

This chain joins TRBV27 and TRBJ2-7; 8 bases are shared with TRBD1. The CDR3 totals 15 residues. After removal of 3 bases from V and 4 bases from J, the junction contained 8 bases not matched to a gene. Germline CDR1 MNHEY, CDR2 SMNVEV (reference sequence). Written as DNA, the CDR3 is TGTGCCAGCAGTTTGTTCCCAGGGGGCTATTACGAGCAGTACTTC. It translates to CASSLFPGGYYEQYF.

The chain uses TRBV5-5 and TRBJ1-5; D call uncertain. The germline gives CDR1 SGHKS, CDR2 YYEKEE (reference sequence). Trimming pared 4 bases from V and 10 bases from J, leaving 15 bases between. This CDR3 comprises 13 residues. The CDR3 sequence: CASSLALIKPQHF. The CDR3 DNA reads TGTGCCAGCAGCCTGGCCCTAATCAAACCCCAGCATTTT.

The chain employs TRBV11-2 and TRBJ2-1; D unclear. Trimming took off 1 base at V and 2 bases at J, with 6 bases between the two ends. Germline V gives CDR1 SGHAT, CDR2 FQNNGV. The CDR3 consists of 14 residues. The CDR3 loop is CASSLVRPYNEQFF. In nucleotides, the CDR3 is TGTGCCAGCAGCTTAGTGCGACCCTACAATGAGCAGTTCTTC.

The sample holds many counts of this clonotype. The chain couples TRBV29-1 to TRBJ1-2; TRBD1 agrees at 9 bases. Unmatched junction bases numbered 3, after V lost 2 bases and J lost 2 bases. Germline-derived CDR1 and CDR2 are SQVTM and ANQGSEA. CDR3 length: 14 residues. The CDR3 region is CSVEPGTGNYGYTF. The CDR3 coding sequence is TGCAGCGTTGAACCCGGGACAGGGAACTATGGCTACACCTTC.

The chain uses TRBV25-1 and TRBJ2-7; no reliable D call. The CDR3 sequence is 14 residues long. Germline lookup yields CDR1 MGHDK and CDR2 SYGVNS. V lost 4 bases and J lost 3, with 13 bases in between. The chain's CDR3 is CASSGGGSIYEQYF. For the CDR3, the DNA is TGTGCCAGCAGTGGGGGTGGGTCCATCTACGAGCAGTACTTC.

In its sample, this clonotype was seen a few times. V is TRBV15 and J is TRBJ1-6; D call uncertain. The CDR3 covers 15 residues. Trimming removed 0 bases from V and 9 bases from J, with 12 bases in between. Germline CDR1 and CDR2: LNHNV and YYDKDF (reference sequence). The DNA for the CDR3 is TGTGCCACCAGCAGAGATTCGTTGGGTTTTTCACCCCTCCACTTT. Amino acid sequence: CATSRDSLGFSPLHF.

The chain links TRBV5-1 to TRBJ1-1, with TRBD1 identical over 11 bases. The CDR3 runs 16 residues. Trimming took 0 bases from V and 3 from J; bases not matched to a gene: 4. CDR1 is SGHRS and CDR2 is YFSETQ in the germline V gene. CDR3 DNA: TGCGCCAGCAGCTTGGCCGGACAGGGGGCATACACTGAAGCTTTCTTT. Translating gives CASSLAGQGAYTEAFF.

There are a few counts of this clonotype. This rearrangement joins TRBV4-1 to TRBJ2-1; TRBD2 agrees at 12 bases. V lost 5 bases, J lost 8 bases, and 10 bases stayed unmatched. CDR1 and CDR2 (germline): MGHRA, YSYEKL. The CDR3 runs 16 residues. For the CDR3, the DNA is TGCGCCAGCAGCACTCTGACTAGCGGGAGTGTCGATGAGCAGTTCTTC. Translating gives CASSTLTSGSVDEQFF.